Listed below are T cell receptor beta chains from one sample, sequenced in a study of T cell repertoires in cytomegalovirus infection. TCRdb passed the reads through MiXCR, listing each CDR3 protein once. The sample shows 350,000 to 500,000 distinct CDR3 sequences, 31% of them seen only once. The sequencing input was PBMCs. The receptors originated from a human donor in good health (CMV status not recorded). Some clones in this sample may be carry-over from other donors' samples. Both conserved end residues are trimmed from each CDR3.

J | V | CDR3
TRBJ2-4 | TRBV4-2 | ASSQMRTSGGSKNIQY
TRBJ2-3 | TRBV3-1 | ASSQGSPTGRTDTQY
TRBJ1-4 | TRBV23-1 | ASSQPVPLYNEKLF
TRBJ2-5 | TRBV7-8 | ASSVNQETQY
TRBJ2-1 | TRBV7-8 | ASSSRLVRDNEQF
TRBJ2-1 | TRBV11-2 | ASSLDPGSAGFSNNEQF
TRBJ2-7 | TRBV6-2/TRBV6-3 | ASTPDRTLYEQY
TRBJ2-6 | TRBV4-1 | ASSPTYGGSGANVLT
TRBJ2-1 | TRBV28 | ASIRQGASYNEQF
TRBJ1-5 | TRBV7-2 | ACSLVTYLCNQPQH
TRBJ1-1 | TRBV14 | ASSQDLRGYTEAF
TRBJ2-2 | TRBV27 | ASRRTSGGMTGELF
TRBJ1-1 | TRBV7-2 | ASSLWGQGATEAF
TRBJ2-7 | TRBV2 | ASSQGHPLRYEQY
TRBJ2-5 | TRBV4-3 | ASSQTRGVGETQY
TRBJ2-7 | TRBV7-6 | ASSWTGVGSEQY
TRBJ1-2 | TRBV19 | ASMAGGNGYT
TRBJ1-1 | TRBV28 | ANSELGAGEAF
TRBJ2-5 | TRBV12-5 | ASGLTPTGGLTETQS
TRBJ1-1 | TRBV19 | ASSIAPTTTEAF
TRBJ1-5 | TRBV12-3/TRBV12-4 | ASGIRGNQPQH
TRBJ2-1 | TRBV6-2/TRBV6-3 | ASTLSGGPNEQF
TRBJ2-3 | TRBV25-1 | ASSDGLAVTDTQY
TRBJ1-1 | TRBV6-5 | ASGRDSRNTEAF
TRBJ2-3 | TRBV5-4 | ASRSRADTQY
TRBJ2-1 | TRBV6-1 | ASTIRDYSEQF
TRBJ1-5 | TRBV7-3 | ASSPIPDRVYQPQH
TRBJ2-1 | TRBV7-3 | ASSRTGGGNNEQF
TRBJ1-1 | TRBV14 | ASSQYPEAF
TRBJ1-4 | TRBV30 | AWRKRGTNEKLF
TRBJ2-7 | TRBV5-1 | ASSARLGAREQY
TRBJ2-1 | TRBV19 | ASSPKSGGADEQF
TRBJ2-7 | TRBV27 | ASSPGTALSSYEQY
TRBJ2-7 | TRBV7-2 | ASSRGQLNSYEQY
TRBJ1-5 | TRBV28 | ASSSTQGAGQPQH
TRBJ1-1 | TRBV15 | ATSRIKGSEAF
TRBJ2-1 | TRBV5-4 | ASSLGLGSNEQF
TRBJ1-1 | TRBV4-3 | ASSQGSPGARTEAF
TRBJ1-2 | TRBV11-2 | ASSSGGSSYGYT
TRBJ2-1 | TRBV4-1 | ASSQDWGGGYNEQF
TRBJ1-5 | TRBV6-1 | ASKGQGQPQH
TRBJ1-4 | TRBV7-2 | ASSPWTGSNEKLF